Below are 18 T cell receptor beta chains sequenced from a single sample in a study of T-cell memory formation after mild COVID-19. Each CDR3 protein is one row after TCRdb ran MiXCR on the 5' RACE reads. The sample has tens of thousands of distinct CDR3 sequences; over 9.5% are singletons. The specimen was PBMCs or a T cell subset sorted from them (not recorded which). All receptors come from a man between 18 and 35 years old who had mild COVID-19 (a few samples of this study predate the infection). Cell type and time point are not known.

The chain's CDR3 is CSAALAGGVGELFF. The CDR3, as DNA: TGCAGTGCTGCACTAGCGGGAGGGGTCGGGGAGCTGTTTTTT. This chain joins TRBV20-1 and TRBJ2-2, with TRBD2 matching 13 bases. Germline lookup yields CDR1 DFQATT and CDR2 SNEGSKA (reference sequence). The V gene end was trimmed by 5 bases and the J gene end by 7 bases; junction bases not matched to a gene: 4. This CDR3 comprises 14 residues.

This clonotype was seen only a few times. The chain recombines TRBV2 with TRBJ2-3; 11 bases line up with TRBD2. J was trimmed by 0 bases and V by 8 bases; bases with no gene match: 4. CDR1 is SNHLY, CDR2 FYNNEI, per germline. This CDR3 has 15 residues. For the CDR3, the DNA is TGTGCCAGCGGAGGGACTAGCGGAAGCACAGATACGCAGTATTTT. Protein product: CASGGTSGSTDTQYF.

J is TRBJ2-1 and V is TRBV20-1, with a weak D call TRBD1 (6 bases). The V and J ends lost 6 bases and 6 bases respectively, with 15 bases between them. The CDR3 totals 13 residues. The germline V gene has CDR1 DFQATT and CDR2 SNEGSKA (reference sequence). The CDR3 reads CSAHETGGNEQFF. The CDR3 DNA is TGCAGTGCCCACGAGACAGGAGGCAATGAGCAGTTCTTC.

Ten or more counts support this clonotype. This chain links TRBV10-3 with TRBJ1-1; tentatively, D is TRBD1 (5 bases). The CDR3 sequence is 12 residues long. The germline CDR1 and CDR2 sequences are ENHRY and SYGVKD. V was pared by 7 bases and J by 0 bases, with 6 bases between. The CDR3 region is CAIKGVNTEAFF. The CDR3 region has the DNA TGTGCCATCAAAGGGGTGAACACTGAAGCTTTCTTT.

This clonotype was found many times. The chain recombines TRBV3-1 with TRBJ2-2, with 9 bases identical to TRBD1. Germline V CDR1 and CDR2: LGHDT, YNNKEL (reference sequence). This CDR3 region has 16 residues. J lost 4 bases, V lost 4 bases, and 7 bases had no gene match. CDR3 residues: CASSPDRGDGTGELFF. The CDR3 nucleotides read TGTGCCAGCAGCCCGGACAGGGGCGACGGCACCGGGGAGCTGTTTTTT.

This chain uses TRBV9 with TRBJ2-7; tentative D call: TRBD2 (5 bases). The V and J ends lost 4 bases and 3 bases respectively, with 14 bases between them. The CDR3 runs to 14 residues. CDR1 and CDR2 from the germline V gene are SGDLS and YYNGEE. Here the CDR3 reads CASSLAGDDYEQYF. The CDR3 DNA reads as TGTGCCAGCAGCTTAGCCGGGGATGACTACGAGCAGTACTTC.

This clonotype has ten or more counts. The V gene is TRBV20-1, the J gene TRBJ2-7; the match to TRBD2 covers 9 bases. This CDR3 spans 17 amino acids. Germline CDR1 reads DFQATT; CDR2 reads SNEGSKA (reference sequence). Unmatched junction bases numbered 12, after V lost 1 base and J lost 2 bases. This CDR3 is CSARVFEAGGLPYEQYF. The CDR3 coding sequence is TGCAGTGCTAGAGTATTCGAAGCGGGGGGTCTACCCTACGAGCAGTACTTC.

This clonotype was seen ten or more times. The gene calls are TRBV27 and TRBJ2-2; a weak D match, TRBD2 (7 bases). Germline-derived CDR1 and CDR2 are MNHEY and SMNVEV (reference sequence). The CDR3 runs 16 residues. V lost 7 bases and J 3 bases, leaving 18 bases between the germline ends. The CDR3 nucleotides are TGTGCCAGCACATCGGGGGGCAGACTGGACACCGGGGAGCTGTTTTTT. This codes for CASTSGGRLDTGELFF.

This clonotype was counted many times. V gene TRBV20-1 combines with J gene TRBJ1-1; the D gene is possibly TRBD1 (5 bases). This CDR3 is 14 amino acids long. Germline loops: CDR1 DFQATT, CDR2 SNEGSKA (reference sequence). Trimming removed 0 bases at V and 5 bases at J, with 13 bases between. The CDR3 loop reads CSARDSIGATEAFF. In DNA form, the CDR3 reads TGCAGTGCTAGAGATTCTATCGGGGCTACTGAAGCTTTCTTT.

This clonotype was counted many times. The V and J genes are TRBV12-3 or TRBV12-4 and TRBJ1-6; TRBD1 matches 7 bases. J lost 0 bases, V lost 6 bases, and 11 bases had no gene match. This CDR3 contains 18 residues. The CDR3 DNA reads as TGTGCCAGCAGCGGGGGGACAGCGGCCGACTCCTATAATTCACCCCTCCACTTT. Its protein is CASSGGTAADSYNSPLHF.

This clonotype was seen ten or more times. The rearrangement uses TRBV7-2 and TRBJ2-7, with a possible D match to TRBD2 (6 bases). CDR3 length: 14 amino acids. From germline, CDR1 is SGHTA and CDR2 FQGNSA. V was pared by 6 bases and J by 4 bases, with 16 bases between. The CDR3 DNA follows: TGTGCCAGCAGTCGGTCCGGGGGATGGTACGAGCAGTACTTC. Protein sequence: CASSRSGGWYEQYF.

The chain carries TRBV28 and TRBJ1-2; unclear D gene. Germline V CDR1 and CDR2: MDHEN, SYDVKM. Trimming left V 3 bases short and J 3 bases short, with 11 bases between. The length of the CDR3 is 14 residues. This chain's CDR3 is CASSFVAGHYGYTF. The DNA of the CDR3 is TGTGCCAGCAGTTTCGTGGCAGGCCACTATGGCTACACCTTC.

This clonotype was seen at least ten times. CDR3 DNA: TGTGCCAGTAGCCTCACGCCTGGACAGGCCTACGAGCAGTACTTC. Translated, it gives CASSLTPGQAYEQYF. V usage is TRBV19 and J usage is TRBJ2-7, with TRBD1 matching 7 bases. This CDR3 region has 15 residues. V trimming: 6 bases; J trimming: 2 bases; junction bases outside the gene matches: 10. The germline V gene has CDR1 LNHDA and CDR2 SQIVND (reference sequence).

This clonotype was seen repeatedly, ten times or more. The V and J genes are TRBV7-9 and TRBJ2-7, with D possibly TRBD2 on 6 matching bases. The V end was cut by 1 base, the J end by 6 bases, with 19 bases between. CDR1 is SEHNR and CDR2 is FQNEAQ in the germline V gene (reference sequence). This CDR3 comprises 16 residues. The CDR3 sequence is CASSLGPGGAGSEQYV. The CDR3, as DNA: TGTGCCAGCAGCTTAGGGCCTGGTGGGGCGGGGAGCGAGCAGTACGTC.

This clonotype was picked up many times. The chain uses TRBV30 and TRBJ2-3; tentatively, D is TRBD1 (6 bases). The CDR3 contains 11 residues. With 8 bases removed from V and 9 bases from J, the gap between germline ends came to 15 bases. In germline, CDR1 is GTSNPN, CDR2 SVGIG (reference sequence). The DNA for the CDR3 is TGTGCCGGGGACACCCGGCGGACGCAGTATTTT. Its translation: CAGDTRRTQYF. Using reference TRBV30 and TRBJ2-3 for the parts outside the CDR3, the full variable domain is SQTIHQWPATLVQPVGSPLSLECTVEGTSNPNLYWYRQAAGRGLQLLFYSVGIGQISSEVPQNLSASRPQDRQFILSSKKLLLSDSGFYLCAGDTRRTQYFGPGTRLTVL.

The rearrangement uses TRBV12-3 or TRBV12-4 and TRBJ1-3, with D maybe TRBD1 (5 bases). The CDR3 spans 14 residues. The V and J ends lost 5 bases and 4 bases respectively, with 12 bases between them. In nucleotides, the CDR3 is TGTGCCAGCAGTAGGGACGGGGAAGGAAACACCATATATTTT. The encoded protein is CASSRDGEGNTIYF.

This clonotype was recorded a few times. The V and J genes are TRBV21-1 and TRBJ2-6; the table assigns TRBD1, which was not confirmed against the DNA. TRBV21-1 represents a pseudogene. The CDR3 is 20 residues long. CDR3 bases: TGTGCCAGCAGCACCATTCCGGGACAGGGATCGGTCACTGGGGCCAACGTCCTGACTTTC. Residues: CASSTIPGQGSVTGANVLTF.

This clonotype has at least ten counts. The chain uses TRBV6-1 and TRBJ1-4; a possible D gene is TRBD1 (5 bases). The V end was cut by 1 base, the J end by 5 bases, with 17 bases between. Germline lookup yields CDR1 MNHNS and CDR2 SASEGT. The CDR3 runs 17 residues. DNA for the CDR3: TGTGCCAGCAGTGAAGGACAGTTCGAGTATTGGAATGAAAAACTGTTTTTT. It encodes CASSEGQFEYWNEKLFF.